This section outlines one T cell receptor beta chain sequence together with its context. Its antigen is not identified. Before the COVID-19 pandemic, during about 2010-2019, CD4+ T cells were taken from unexposed donors. After less than 11 days of culture, CD4+ T cells were isolated. Unexposed-donor CD4+ T cells were probed with SARS-CoV-2 S/N and four cold-coronavirus spikes, cells permitting. Assay: immunoSEQ multiplex PCR; the TCRdb copy retains only in-frame clones and omits some. The table lists around 18,000 clones, about 68% of them singletons. This sample is part of a study of CD4 T cells in relation to SARS-CoV-2 and coronaviruses. In the study overall: No peptide or an HIV-1 Nef peptide pool served as negative control.

The germline gives CDR1 DFQATT, CDR2 SNEGSKA (reference sequence). Germline trimming cut 3 bases from V and 10 bases from J; bases unmatched to any gene: 3. The CDR3 runs 13 residues. This chain joins TRBV20-1 and TRBJ1-6; 10 nucleotides agree with TRBD1. Sequenced material: CD4+ T cells from PBMCs, cultured in vitro. This TCR came from a human donor in good health. This chain's CDR3 is CSASLGQGSPLHF. The CDR3 DNA is TGCAGTGCTAGTTTGGGACAGGGGTCACCCCTCCACTTT.